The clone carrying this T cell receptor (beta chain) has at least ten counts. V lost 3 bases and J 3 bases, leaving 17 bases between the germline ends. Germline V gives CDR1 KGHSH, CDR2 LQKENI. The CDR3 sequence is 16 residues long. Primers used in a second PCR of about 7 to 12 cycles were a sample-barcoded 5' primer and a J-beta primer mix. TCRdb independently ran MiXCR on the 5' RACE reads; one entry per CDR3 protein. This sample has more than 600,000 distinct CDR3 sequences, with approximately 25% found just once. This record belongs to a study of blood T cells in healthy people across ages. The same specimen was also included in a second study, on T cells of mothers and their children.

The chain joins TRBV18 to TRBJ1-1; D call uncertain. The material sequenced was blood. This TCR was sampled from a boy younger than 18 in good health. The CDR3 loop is CASSPLTMRADTEAFF. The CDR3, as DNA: TGTGCCAGCTCACCGCTAACCATGCGAGCGGACACTGAAGCTTTCTTT.